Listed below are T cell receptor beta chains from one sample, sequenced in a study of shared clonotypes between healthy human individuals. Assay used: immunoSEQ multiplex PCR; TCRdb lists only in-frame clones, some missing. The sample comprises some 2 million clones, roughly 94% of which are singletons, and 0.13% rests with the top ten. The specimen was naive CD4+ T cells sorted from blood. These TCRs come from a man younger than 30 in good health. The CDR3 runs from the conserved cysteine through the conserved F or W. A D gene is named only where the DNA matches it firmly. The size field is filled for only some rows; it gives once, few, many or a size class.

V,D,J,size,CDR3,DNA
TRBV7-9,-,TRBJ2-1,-,CASSYEWNNEQFF,TGTGCCAGCAGCTACGAGTGGAACAATGAGCAGTTCTTC
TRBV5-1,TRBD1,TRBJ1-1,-,CASSLDGQGALTEAFF,TGCGCCAGCAGCTTAGACGGACAGGGGGCGTTGACTGAAGCTTTCTTT
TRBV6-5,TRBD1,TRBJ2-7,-,CASSRDRGYEQYF,TGTGCCAGCAGTAGGGACAGGGGCTACGAGCAGTACTTC
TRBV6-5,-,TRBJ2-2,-,CASSSRGTGELFF,TGTGCCAGCAGCTCGCGGGGCACCGGGGAGCTGTTTTTT
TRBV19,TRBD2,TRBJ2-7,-,CASSIPGGEQYF,TGTGCCAGTAGTATCCCGGGGGGTGAGCAGTACTTC
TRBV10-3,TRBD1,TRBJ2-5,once,CAISESTGEETQYF,TGTGCCATCAGTGAGTCGACAGGGGAAGAGACCCAGTACTTC
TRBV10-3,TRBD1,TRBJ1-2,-,CAISESTGETYGYTF,TGTGCCATCAGTGAGTCGACAGGGGAAACCTATGGCTACACCTTC
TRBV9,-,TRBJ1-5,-,CASSPQGSGPQHF,TGTGCCAGCAGCCCACAGGGTTCAGGGCCCCAGCATTTT
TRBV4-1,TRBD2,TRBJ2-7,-,CASSRGGAGAFYERYF,TGCGCCAGCAGCCGAGGAGGAGCGGGGGCTTTCTACGAGCGGTACTTC
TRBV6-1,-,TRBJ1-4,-,CATYQVGLNEKLFF,TGTGCCACATACCAGGTGGGACTTAATGAAAAACTGTTTTTT
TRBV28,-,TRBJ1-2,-,CASSLGGSYGYTF,TGTGCCAGCAGTTTGGGAGGAAGCTATGGCTACACCTTC
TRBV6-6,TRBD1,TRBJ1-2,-,CASTSDRANYGYTF,TGTGCCAGCACCTCCGACAGGGCTAACTATGGCTACACCTTC
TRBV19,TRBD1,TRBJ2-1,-,CASSRQGMDEQFF,TGTGCCAGTAGTCGACAGGGTATGGATGAGCAGTTCTTC
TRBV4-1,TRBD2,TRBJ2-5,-,CASSTGLKGKETQYF,TGCGCCAGCAGCACGGGACTAAAGGGAAAAGAGACCCAGTACTTC
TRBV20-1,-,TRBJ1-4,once,CSADSAEKLFF,TGCAGTGCGGACTCGGCTGAAAAACTGTTTTTT
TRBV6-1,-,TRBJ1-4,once,CASSDIRAANEKLFF,TGTGCCAGCAGTGACATCCGGGCGGCTAATGAAAAACTGTTTTTT
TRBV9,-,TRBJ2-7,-,CASRIKTYEQYF,TGTGCCAGCAGAATTAAAACTTACGAGCAGTACTTC
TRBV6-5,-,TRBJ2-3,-,CASSPPLGGDTQYF,TGTGCCAGCAGCCCACCCCTTGGGGGAGATACGCAGTATTTT
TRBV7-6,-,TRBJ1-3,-,CASSLAPVGTSGNTIYF,TGTGCCAGCAGCTTAGCGCCCGTGGGGACCTCTGGAAACACCATATATTTT
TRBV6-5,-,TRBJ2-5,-,CASSYSAGARETQYF,TGTGCCAGCAGTTACTCGGCGGGGGCGAGGGAGACCCAGTACTTC
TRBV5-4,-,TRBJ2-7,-,CASSQGGRGRYEQYF,TGTGCCAGCAGCCAAGGTGGCAGGGGACGATACGAGCAGTACTTC
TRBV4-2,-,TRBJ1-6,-,CASSQETDQSPLHF,TGTGCCAGCAGCCAAGAAACGGATCAGTCACCCCTCCACTTT
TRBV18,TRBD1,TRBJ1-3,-,CASSPGTENTIYF,TGTGCCAGCTCACCTGGGACAGAAAACACCATATATTTT
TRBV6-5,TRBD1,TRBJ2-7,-,CASSYSGTGVSEQYF,TGTGCCAGCAGTTACTCTGGGACAGGGGTGTCCGAGCAGTACTTC
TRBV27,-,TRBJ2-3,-,CASSYRFFADTQYF,TGTGCCAGCAGTTACCGGTTCTTCGCAGATACGCAGTATTTT
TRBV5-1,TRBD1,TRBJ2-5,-,CASTSTGLETQYF,TGCGCCAGTACATCGACAGGGCTGGAGACCCAGTACTTC
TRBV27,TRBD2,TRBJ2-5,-,CASSLYGAGGETQYF,TGTGCCAGCAGTCTTTACGGGGCGGGGGGAGAGACCCAGTACTTC
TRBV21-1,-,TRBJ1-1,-,CASPGRRGAQTEAFF,TGTGCCAGCCCGGGGAGGAGGGGGGCGCAGACTGAAGCTTTCTTT
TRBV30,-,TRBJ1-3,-,CAWSVTPGNTIYF,TGTGCCTGGAGTGTAACTCCTGGAAACACCATATATTTT
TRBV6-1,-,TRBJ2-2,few,CASRVTGTGELFF,TGTGCCAGCAGAGTTACAGGGACCGGGGAGCTGTTTTTT
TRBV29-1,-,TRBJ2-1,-,CSVVSRGAYNEQFF,TGCAGCGTTGTTAGCAGGGGAGCCTACAATGAGCAGTTCTTC
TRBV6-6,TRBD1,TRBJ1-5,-,CASRQGAGNQPQHF,TGTGCCAGCAGACAGGGGGCAGGCAATCAGCCCCAGCATTTT
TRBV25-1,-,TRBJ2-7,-,CASSRRDLPYEQYF,TGTGCCAGCAGTCGCCGGGACCTACCCTACGAGCAGTACTTC
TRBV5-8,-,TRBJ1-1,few,CASSLGLGQANTEAFF,TGTGCCAGCAGCTTGGGTTTAGGGCAGGCGAACACTGAAGCTTTCTTT
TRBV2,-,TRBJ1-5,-,CASSETAQPQHF,TGTGCCAGCAGTGAAACGGCTCAGCCCCAGCATTTT
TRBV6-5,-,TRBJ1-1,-,CASSYGRWNTEAFF,TGTGCCAGCAGTTACGGCAGGTGGAACACTGAAGCTTTCTTT
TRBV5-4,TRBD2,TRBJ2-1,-,CASSREGSSSYNEQFF,TGTGCCAGCAGCAGGGAGGGGTCTAGCTCCTACAATGAGCAGTTCTTC
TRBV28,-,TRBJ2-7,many,CASSLRDEQYF,TGTGCCAGCAGTTTGAGGGACGAGCAGTACTTC
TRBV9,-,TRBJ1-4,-,CASSVGIEGKLFF,TGTGCCAGCAGCGTAGGGATTGAAGGAAAACTGTTTTTT
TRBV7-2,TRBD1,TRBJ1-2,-,CASSPDRGYGYTF,TGTGCCAGCAGCCCGGACAGGGGATATGGCTACACCTTC
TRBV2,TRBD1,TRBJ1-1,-,CASSEWDRDPTEAFF,TGTGCCAGCAGTGAATGGGACAGGGACCCCACTGAAGCTTTCTTT
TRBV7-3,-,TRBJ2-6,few,CASSSDSGANVLTF,TGTGCCAGCAGCTCCGACTCTGGGGCCAACGTCCTGACTTTC
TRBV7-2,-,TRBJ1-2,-,CASSLDQIYGYTF,TGTGCCAGCAGCTTAGACCAGATATATGGCTACACCTTC
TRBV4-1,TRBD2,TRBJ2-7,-,CASSPPLAGTPEQYF,TGCGCCAGCAGCCCCCCTCTAGCGGGAACTCCCGAGCAGTACTTC